The source of this TCR beta chain is a study of CD8 T cells in ankylosing spondylitis. General study points: Prior literature has documented some motif variants in synovial fluid and blood from reactive arthritis. Matched synovial fluid from ankylosing spondylitis patients was reported to be enriched for disease-linked clones. Seemingly distinctive of ankylosing spondylitis blood was a TCR beta motif formed by eight highly homologous variants. In peripheral blood, disease-linked CD8+ clones occurred at relatively low frequencies.

Of note for this clonotype: The antigen is not known. Given a much more abundant clone one base away, this may be a read error.

This CDR3 has 14 residues. Germline loops: CDR1 SGHNT, CDR2 YYREEE (reference sequence). Each CDR3 protein gets one entry after TCRdb re-called the 5' RACE reads with MiXCR. The repertoire holds about 220,000 distinct CDR3 sequences, with roughly 26% as singletons. The sequence derives from a male donor with ankylosing spondylitis or in good health (not recorded which). The rearrangement uses TRBV5-4 and TRBJ1-3, with D unclear. The sample taken for sequencing was blood, either unsorted or a sorted T cell fraction (not recorded which). CDR3 sequence: CASSLVGSGNPIYF. CDR3 bases: TGTGCCAGCAGCTTGGTTGGCTCTGGAAACCCCATATATTTT.